The 2 T cell receptor beta chains given below trace back to one sample, sequenced in a study of T cell changes during pregnancy in multiple sclerosis (dated by TCRdb to the late 2010s). Receptor amplification or capture employed the immunoSEQ multiplex PCR assay. The immuneACCESS repertoire file appears here via TCRdb, limited to in-frame rearrangements. These files lack a portion of the clones; in checked studies, under half of the deficit traces to unresolved V genes, and the cause of the others is not known. The sample profile shows 40,000 to 45,000 clones; more than 75% of them were found once. Approximately 6.3% of the sample rests with the top ten. The material was CD8+ T cells from peripheral blood mononuclear cells, obtained after pregnancy. The receptors originated from a female donor in good health, enrolled as a control in a pregnancy study.

By sample fraction, this clone is medium-sized. The V gene is TRBV9, the J gene TRBJ1-2, with D unclear. This CDR3 contains 14 residues. Germline CDR1 reads SGDLS; CDR2 reads YYNGEE. Trimming pared 0 bases from V and 5 bases from J, leaving 11 bases between. The CDR3 spells CASSVGGASYGYTF. The CDR3 nucleotides read TGTGCCAGCAGCGTAGGTGGAGCCTCATATGGCTACACCTTC.

The V and J genes are TRBV9 and TRBJ2-5, with a weak D call TRBD1 (5 bases). The CDR3 length is 14 residues. V lost 4 bases and J lost 5, with 15 bases in between. Looked up from germline, CDR1 is SGDLS and CDR2 is YYNGEE. The CDR3 DNA reads TGTGCCAGCAGCTCCGTTCAGGGCTACGAGACCCAGTACTTC. This sequence encodes CASSSVQGYETQYF. Using reference TRBV9 and TRBJ2-5 for the parts outside the CDR3, the full variable domain is DSGVTQTPKHLITATGQRVTLRCSPRSGDLSVYWYQQSLDQGLQFLIQYYNGEERAKGNILERFSAQQFPDLHSELNLSSLELGDSALYFCASSSVQGYETQYFGPGTRLLVL.